Below, 3 T cell receptor beta chains from the same sample are listed, as sequenced in a study of cytomegalovirus exposure and HLA in healthy donors. The PCR made use of 60 Vbeta and 13 Jbeta primers. TCRdb's table, derived via immunoSEQ multiplex PCR, lists solely in-frame clones and lacks some. Of 170,000 or so clones listed, 75% to 85% are singletons. The source material was PBMCs. These receptors were collected from a woman in her 30s in good health and CMV-seropositive.

This chain links TRBV5-6 with TRBJ2-5, with TRBD1 matching over 8 bases. CDR1 is SGHDT and CDR2 is YYEEEE in the germline V gene. CDR3 length: 17 amino acids. V lost 0 bases, J lost 5 bases, and 12 bases stayed unmatched. This CDR3 reads CASSLGIRGRFSETQYF. CDR3 bases: TGTGCCAGCAGCTTGGGGATCAGGGGGCGGTTTTCGGAGACCCAGTACTTC. The whole variable domain, remainder taken from reference TRBV5-6 and TRBJ2-5, is DAGVTQSPTHLIKTRGQQVTLRCSPKSGHDTVSWYQQALGQGPQFIFQYYEEEERQRGNFPDRFSGHQFPNYSSELNVNALLLGDSALYLCASSLGIRGRFSETQYFGPGTRLLVL.

This clone was recorded a few times. The chain carries TRBV7-2 and TRBJ2-1, with 10 bases that match TRBD2. V shed 2 bases and J 4 bases; nucleotides not matched to a gene: 5. This CDR3 has 16 residues. Germline V gene data show CDR1 as SGHTA and CDR2 as FQGNSA. The CDR3 spells CASSLRPSGGYNEQFF. The CDR3 nucleotides read TGTGCCAGCAGCTTAAGGCCTAGCGGGGGATACAATGAGCAGTTCTTC.

In its sample, this clone was seen once. In DNA, the CDR3 is TGCGCCAGCAGCTTGGACGGGGGGCATCTAAGAGGAAACACCATATATTTT. It is translated as CASSLDGGHLRGNTIYF. This chain connects TRBV5-1 to TRBJ1-3; D may be TRBD1 (6 bases). This CDR3 contains 17 residues. The germline gives CDR1 SGHRS, CDR2 YFSETQ. V lost 0 bases and J 4 bases, leaving 17 bases between the germline ends. The full variable domain, its missing parts supplied by reference TRBV5-1 and TRBJ1-3, is KAGVTQTPRYLIKTRGQQVTLSCSPISGHRSVSWYQQTPGQGLQFLFEYFSETQRNKGNFPGRFSGRQFSNSRSEMNVSTLELGDSALYLCASSLDGGHLRGNTIYFGEGSWLTVV.